A selection of T cell receptor beta chains follows, all from one sample in a study of cytomegalovirus exposure and HLA in healthy donors. Only in-frame clones appear in the TCRdb table, and some are missing; sequencing was by immunoSEQ multiplex PCR. The sample has fewer than 150,000 clones; over 60% are singletons. Sequenced: PBMCs. These receptors all stem from a man aged 25-45 years in good health and CMV-seronegative. The CDR3 runs from the conserved cysteine through the conserved F or W. D genes are given only for firm matches. Not every row has a clone size; where given, it reads once, few, many or a size class.

j_call: TRBJ1-1; d_call: .; clone_size: .; v_call: TRBV5-1; cdr3_nt: TGCGCCAGCAGCCCTACGACAGGTATGAACACTGAAGCTTTCTTT; cdr3_aa: CASSPTTGMNTEAFF
j_call: TRBJ2-3; d_call: .; clone_size: .; v_call: TRBV2; cdr3_nt: TGTGCCACCAATACAGATACGCAGTATTTT; cdr3_aa: CATNTDTQYF
j_call: TRBJ1-4; d_call: .; clone_size: .; v_call: TRBV28; cdr3_nt: TGTGCCAGCAGTTCGTCAGGGGAGCAAGAAAAACTGTTTTTT; cdr3_aa: CASSSSGEQEKLFF
j_call: TRBJ2-7; d_call: .; clone_size: few; v_call: TRBV6-5; cdr3_nt: TGTGCCAGCAGTTACATAGGTACCGGGATGGGCGAGCAGTACTTC; cdr3_aa: CASSYIGTGMGEQYF
j_call: TRBJ2-5; d_call: TRBD2; clone_size: .; v_call: TRBV5-1; cdr3_nt: TGCGCCAGCAGCCCTGGACTAGCGGGAGAGACCCAGTACTTC; cdr3_aa: CASSPGLAGETQYF
j_call: TRBJ2-3; d_call: .; clone_size: .; v_call: TRBV4-1; cdr3_nt: TGCGCCAGCAGCCAAGAGACGGGTTACACAGATACGCAGTATTTT; cdr3_aa: CASSQETGYTDTQYF
j_call: TRBJ2-5; d_call: .; clone_size: .; v_call: TRBV5-1; cdr3_nt: TGCGCCAGCAGCTTGGGACAGGCAGAGACCCAGTACTTC; cdr3_aa: CASSLGQAETQYF
j_call: TRBJ2-4; d_call: TRBD2; clone_size: .; v_call: TRBV28; cdr3_nt: TGTGCCAGCAGTTTTTGGGAGGGGATTGCGGAGAAAAACATTCAGTACTTC; cdr3_aa: CASSFWEGIAEKNIQYF
j_call: TRBJ1-3; d_call: .; clone_size: .; v_call: TRBV30; cdr3_nt: TGTGCCTGGAGTGTCCTCGGGATCCGGAACACCATATATTTT; cdr3_aa: CAWSVLGIRNTIYF
j_call: TRBJ2-1; d_call: TRBD2; clone_size: .; v_call: TRBV19; cdr3_nt: TGTGCCAGTAGTATTAGCGGGAGTTTCAATGAGCAGTTCTTC; cdr3_aa: CASSISGSFNEQFF
j_call: TRBJ2-1; d_call: TRBD2; clone_size: .; v_call: TRBV7-3; cdr3_nt: TGTGCCAGCAGCTCCGAACCGGAGTTAGCGGGAGGCCGAGGTCGCGACAATGAGCAGTTCTTC; cdr3_aa: CASSSEPELAGGRGRDNEQFF
j_call: TRBJ2-2; d_call: .; clone_size: .; v_call: TRBV6-6; cdr3_nt: TGTGCCAGCAGTCCCCCGGGACTTAACACCGGGGAGCTGTTTTTT; cdr3_aa: CASSPPGLNTGELFF
j_call: TRBJ2-3; d_call: TRBD1; clone_size: .; v_call: TRBV15; cdr3_nt: TGTGCCACCAGCTTGGGGACAGGGGCTACAGATACGCAGTATTTT; cdr3_aa: CATSLGTGATDTQYF
j_call: TRBJ2-7; d_call: .; clone_size: once; v_call: TRBV5-1; cdr3_nt: TGCGCCAGCAGCTTGCTAGATTCCGGCGAGCAGTACTTC; cdr3_aa: CASSLLDSGEQYF
j_call: TRBJ1-2; d_call: .; clone_size: few; v_call: TRBV7-2; cdr3_nt: TGTGCCAGCAGCTTATTCGGAGGGGATTGGGGATATGGCTACACCTTC; cdr3_aa: CASSLFGGDWGYGYTF
j_call: TRBJ2-2; d_call: .; clone_size: .; v_call: TRBV5-6; cdr3_nt: TGTGCCAGCAGCTTATATGCGGTCGCCGGGGAGCTGTTTTTT; cdr3_aa: CASSLYAVAGELFF
j_call: TRBJ1-3; d_call: .; clone_size: .; v_call: TRBV30; cdr3_nt: TGTGCCTGGCGACAGTCTGGAAACACCATATATTTT; cdr3_aa: CAWRQSGNTIYF
j_call: TRBJ2-3; d_call: .; clone_size: .; v_call: TRBV18; cdr3_nt: TGTGCCAGCTCACTGGGGCGTGGGACAGATACGCAGTATTTT; cdr3_aa: CASSLGRGTDTQYF
j_call: TRBJ1-2; d_call: TRBD1; clone_size: .; v_call: TRBV27; cdr3_nt: TGTGCCAGCAGTTTAGGGCAGGGGGATGGCTACACCTTC; cdr3_aa: CASSLGQGDGYTF
j_call: TRBJ2-7; d_call: .; clone_size: .; v_call: TRBV11-2; cdr3_nt: TGTGCCAGCAGCTTAGATCTCTACGAGCAGTACTTC; cdr3_aa: CASSLDLYEQYF
j_call: TRBJ2-2; d_call: TRBD2; clone_size: once; v_call: TRBV28; cdr3_nt: TGTGCCAGCAGTGGTTCTAGCGGCCCGGACGGGGAGCTGTTTTTT; cdr3_aa: CASSGSSGPDGELFF
j_call: TRBJ2-7; d_call: TRBD2; clone_size: .; v_call: TRBV18; cdr3_nt: TGTGCCAGCTCACCACCGGGACTAGCGGGATTCGAGCAGTACTTC; cdr3_aa: CASSPPGLAGFEQYF
j_call: TRBJ2-6; d_call: TRBD2; clone_size: .; v_call: TRBV2; cdr3_nt: TGTGCCAGCACACTAGCGGGACGGTCCGAGGCCAACGTCCTGACTTTC; cdr3_aa: CASTLAGRSEANVLTF
j_call: TRBJ2-7; d_call: TRBD1; clone_size: .; v_call: TRBV2; cdr3_nt: TGTGCCAGCAGTTCCGGGACAGGAAACTACGAGCAGTACTTC; cdr3_aa: CASSSGTGNYEQYF
j_call: TRBJ2-7; d_call: TRBD1; clone_size: .; v_call: TRBV27; cdr3_nt: TGTGCCAGCAGTCACGGGACAGGAAACTACGAGCAGTACTTC; cdr3_aa: CASSHGTGNYEQYF
j_call: TRBJ1-4; d_call: TRBD1; clone_size: .; v_call: TRBV2; cdr3_nt: TGTGCCAGCAGTAGACAGGGGGCGAGGGCTAATGAAAAACTGTTTTTT; cdr3_aa: CASSRQGARANEKLFF
j_call: TRBJ2-5; d_call: .; clone_size: .; v_call: TRBV18; cdr3_nt: TGTGCCAGCTCACCACCAGCGAACCAAGAGACCCAGTACTTC; cdr3_aa: CASSPPANQETQYF
j_call: TRBJ2-1; d_call: TRBD2; clone_size: .; v_call: TRBV4-1; cdr3_nt: TGCGCCAGCAGCCCGATAGCGGGAGGCCTTGGGAATGAGCAGTTCTTC; cdr3_aa: CASSPIAGGLGNEQFF
j_call: TRBJ2-3; d_call: .; clone_size: .; v_call: TRBV6-1; cdr3_nt: TGTGCCAGCAGTGAAGCGAGCAGGGCCCAGGGTAACACAGATACGCAGTATTTT; cdr3_aa: CASSEASRAQGNTDTQYF
j_call: TRBJ1-1; d_call: .; clone_size: .; v_call: TRBV9; cdr3_nt: TGTGCCAGCAGCGTAATTGAGAGCCCTGAAGCTTTCTTT; cdr3_aa: CASSVIESPEAFF
j_call: TRBJ2-5; d_call: .; clone_size: .; v_call: TRBV11-2; cdr3_nt: TGTGCCAGCAGCGTTCCTATGGGCAGCCCTGCCCGAGAGACCCAGTACTTC; cdr3_aa: CASSVPMGSPARETQYF
j_call: TRBJ1-5; d_call: .; clone_size: once; v_call: TRBV19; cdr3_nt: TGTGCCAGTAGTATCCCGATGGCGGGGCCCCAGCATTTT; cdr3_aa: CASSIPMAGPQHF
j_call: TRBJ2-3; d_call: TRBD1; clone_size: .; v_call: TRBV4-1; cdr3_nt: TGCGCCAGCAGCCAAGATTATTTTACGACAGGGACGGTGTCAGTAGATACGCAGTATTTT; cdr3_aa: CASSQDYFTTGTVSVDTQYF
j_call: TRBJ1-1; d_call: .; clone_size: .; v_call: TRBV5-5; cdr3_nt: TGTGCCAGCAGCTTTACCGGGGAAGCTTTCTTT; cdr3_aa: CASSFTGEAFF
j_call: TRBJ2-1; d_call: TRBD2; clone_size: few; v_call: TRBV27; cdr3_nt: TGTGCCAGCCGGCCTACCGGGACTAGCGGATACAATGAGCAGTTCTTC; cdr3_aa: CASRPTGTSGYNEQFF
j_call: TRBJ2-7; d_call: TRBD2; clone_size: .; v_call: TRBV6-1; cdr3_nt: TGTGCCAGCAGGGGGGCGGGGGGCTACGAGCAGTACTTC; cdr3_aa: CASRGAGGYEQYF
j_call: TRBJ1-6; d_call: TRBD1; clone_size: .; v_call: TRBV11-2; cdr3_nt: TGTGCCAGCAGCTTAGGGACAGGGACTAATTCACCCCTCCACTTT; cdr3_aa: CASSLGTGTNSPLHF